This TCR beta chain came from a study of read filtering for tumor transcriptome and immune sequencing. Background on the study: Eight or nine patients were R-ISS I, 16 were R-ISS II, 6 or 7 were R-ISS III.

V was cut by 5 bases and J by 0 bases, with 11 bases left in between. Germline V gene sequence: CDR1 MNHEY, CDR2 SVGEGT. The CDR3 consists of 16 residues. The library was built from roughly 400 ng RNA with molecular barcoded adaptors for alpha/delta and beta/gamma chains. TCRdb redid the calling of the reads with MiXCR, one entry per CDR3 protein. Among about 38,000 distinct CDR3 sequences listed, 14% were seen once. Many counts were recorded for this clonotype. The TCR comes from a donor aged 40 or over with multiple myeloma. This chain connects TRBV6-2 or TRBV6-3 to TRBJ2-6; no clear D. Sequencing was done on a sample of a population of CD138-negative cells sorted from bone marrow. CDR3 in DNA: TGTGCCAGCAGTCCACTTGGAAACTCTGGGGCCAACGTCCTGACTTTC. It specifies CASSPLGNSGANVLTF.